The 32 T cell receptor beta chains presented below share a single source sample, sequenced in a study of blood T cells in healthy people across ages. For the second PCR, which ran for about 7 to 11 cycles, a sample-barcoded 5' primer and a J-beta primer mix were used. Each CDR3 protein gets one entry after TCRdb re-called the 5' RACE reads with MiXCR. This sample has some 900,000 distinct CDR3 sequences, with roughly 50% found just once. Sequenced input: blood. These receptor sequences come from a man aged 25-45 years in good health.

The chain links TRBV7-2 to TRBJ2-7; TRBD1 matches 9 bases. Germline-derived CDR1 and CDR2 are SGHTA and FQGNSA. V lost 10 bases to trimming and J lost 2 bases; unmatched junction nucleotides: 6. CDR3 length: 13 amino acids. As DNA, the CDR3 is TGTGCCAACAGTGGGACAGGGACCTACGAGCAGTACTTC. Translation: CANSGTGTYEQYF. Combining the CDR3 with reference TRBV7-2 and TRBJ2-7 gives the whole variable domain GAGVSQSPSNKVTEKGKDVELRCDPISGHTALYWYRQSLGQGLEFLIYFQGNSAPDKSGLPSDRFSAERTGGSVSTLTIQRTQQEDSAVYLCANSGTGTYEQYFGPGTRLTVT.

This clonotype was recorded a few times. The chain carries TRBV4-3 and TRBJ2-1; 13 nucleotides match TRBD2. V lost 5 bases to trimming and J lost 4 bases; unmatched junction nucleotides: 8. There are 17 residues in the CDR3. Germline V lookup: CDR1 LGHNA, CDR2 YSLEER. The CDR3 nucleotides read TGCGCCAGCAGCTATAGACTAGCGGGGGGACAATACAATGAGCAGTTCTTC. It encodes CASSYRLAGGQYNEQFF.

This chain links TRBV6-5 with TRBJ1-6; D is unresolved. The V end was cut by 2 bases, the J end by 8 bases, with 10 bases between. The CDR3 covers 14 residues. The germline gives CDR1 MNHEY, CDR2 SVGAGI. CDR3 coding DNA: TGTGCCAGCAGTTACGAAGGGCCCTATTCACCCCTCCACTTT. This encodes CASSYEGPYSPLHF.

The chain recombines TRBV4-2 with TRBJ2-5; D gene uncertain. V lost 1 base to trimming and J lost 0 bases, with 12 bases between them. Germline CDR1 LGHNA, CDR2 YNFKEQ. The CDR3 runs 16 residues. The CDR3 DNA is TGTGCCAGCAGCCAAGTATTGGGGTATGACCAAGAGACCCAGTACTTC. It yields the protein CASSQVLGYDQETQYF.

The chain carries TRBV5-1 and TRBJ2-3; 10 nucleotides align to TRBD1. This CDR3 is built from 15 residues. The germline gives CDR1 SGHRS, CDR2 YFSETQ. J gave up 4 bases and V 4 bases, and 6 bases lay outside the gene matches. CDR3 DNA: TGCGCCAGCAGCCGGGGGACAGGGGAGTCAGATACGCAGTATTTT. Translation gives CASSRGTGESDTQYF.

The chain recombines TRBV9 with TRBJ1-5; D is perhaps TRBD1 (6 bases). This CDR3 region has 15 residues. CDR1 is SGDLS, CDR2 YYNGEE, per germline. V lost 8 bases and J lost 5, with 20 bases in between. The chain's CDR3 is CASSLQGGRDQPQHF. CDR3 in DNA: TGTGCCAGTAGCCTACAGGGAGGGCGTGATCAGCCCCAGCATTTT.

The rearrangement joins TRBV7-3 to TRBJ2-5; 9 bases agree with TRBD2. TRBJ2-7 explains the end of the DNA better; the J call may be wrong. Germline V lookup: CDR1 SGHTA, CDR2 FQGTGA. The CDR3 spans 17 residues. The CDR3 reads CASSSTPGSGGSYEQYF. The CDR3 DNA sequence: TGTGCCAGCAGCTCCACCCCGGGTAGCGGGGGTTCCTACGAGCAGTACTTC.

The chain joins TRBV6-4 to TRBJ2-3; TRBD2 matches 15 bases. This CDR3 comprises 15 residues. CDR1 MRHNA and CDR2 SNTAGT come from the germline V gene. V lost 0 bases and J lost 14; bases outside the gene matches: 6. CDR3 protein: CASSDSGLAGGRRYF. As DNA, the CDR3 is TGTGCCAGCAGTGACTCGGGACTAGCGGGAGGACGGCGGTATTTT.

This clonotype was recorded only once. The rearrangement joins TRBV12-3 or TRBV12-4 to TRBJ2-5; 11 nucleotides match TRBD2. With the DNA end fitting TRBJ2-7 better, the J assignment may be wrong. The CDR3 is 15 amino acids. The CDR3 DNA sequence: TGTGCCAGCAGGGCGACTAGCGGGGTGGCCAGCGAGCAGTACTTC. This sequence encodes CASRATSGVASEQYF.

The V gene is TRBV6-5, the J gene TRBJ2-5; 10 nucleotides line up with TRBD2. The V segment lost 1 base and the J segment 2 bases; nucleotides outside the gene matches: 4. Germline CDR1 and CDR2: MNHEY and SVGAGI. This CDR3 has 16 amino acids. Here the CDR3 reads CASSYFTSGAQETQYF. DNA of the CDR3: TGTGCCAGCAGTTACTTCACTAGCGGGGCTCAAGAGACCCAGTACTTC.

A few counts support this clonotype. The CDR3 sequence: CASSLVGQMGDQPQHF. The CDR3 DNA follows: TGTGCCAGCAGCTTAGTGGGACAGATGGGCGATCAGCCCCAGCATTTT. This rearrangement joins TRBV7-8 to TRBJ1-5; TRBD1 matches at 7 bases. In germline, CDR1 is SGHVS, CDR2 FQNEAQ. V trimming: 1 base; J trimming: 5 bases; junction bases outside the gene matches: 8. The CDR3 length is 16 residues.

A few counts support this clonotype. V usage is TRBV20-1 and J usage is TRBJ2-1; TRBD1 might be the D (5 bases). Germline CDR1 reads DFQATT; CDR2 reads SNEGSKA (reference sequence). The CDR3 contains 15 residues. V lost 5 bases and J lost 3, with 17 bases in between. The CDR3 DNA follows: TGCAGTGCTCGTGGTCCTCTCCAGGGCTACAATGAGCAGTTCTTC. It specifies CSARGPLQGYNEQFF.

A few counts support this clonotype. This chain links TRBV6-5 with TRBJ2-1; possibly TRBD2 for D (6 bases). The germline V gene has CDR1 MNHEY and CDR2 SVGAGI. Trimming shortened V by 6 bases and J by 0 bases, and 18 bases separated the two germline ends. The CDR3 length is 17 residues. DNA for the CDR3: TGTGCCAGCAGCCACAATCGACTAGTTTTCTCCTACAATGAGCAGTTCTTC. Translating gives CASSHNRLVFSYNEQFF.

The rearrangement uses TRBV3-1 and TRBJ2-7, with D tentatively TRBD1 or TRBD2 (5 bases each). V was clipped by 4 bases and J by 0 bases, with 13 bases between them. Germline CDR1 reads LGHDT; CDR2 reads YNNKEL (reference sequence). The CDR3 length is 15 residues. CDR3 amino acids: CASSPTVGGSYEQYF. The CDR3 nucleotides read TGTGCCAGCAGCCCGACAGTAGGAGGCTCCTACGAGCAGTACTTC.

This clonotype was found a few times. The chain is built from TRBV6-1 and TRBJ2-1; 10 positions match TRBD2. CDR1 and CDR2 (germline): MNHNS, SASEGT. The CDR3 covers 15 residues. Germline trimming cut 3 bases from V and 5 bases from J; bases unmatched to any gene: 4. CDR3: CASSDSGGPDNEQFF. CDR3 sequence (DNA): TGTGCCAGCAGTGATAGCGGGGGGCCGGACAATGAGCAGTTCTTC.

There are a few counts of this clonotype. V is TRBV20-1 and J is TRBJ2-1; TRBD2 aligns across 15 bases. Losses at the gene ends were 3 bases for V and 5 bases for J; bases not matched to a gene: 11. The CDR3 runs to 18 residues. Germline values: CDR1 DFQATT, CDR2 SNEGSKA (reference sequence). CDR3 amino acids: CSARPSGLAGGTDNEQFF. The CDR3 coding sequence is TGCAGTGCTAGGCCCTCGGGACTAGCGGGGGGAACGGACAATGAGCAGTTCTTC.

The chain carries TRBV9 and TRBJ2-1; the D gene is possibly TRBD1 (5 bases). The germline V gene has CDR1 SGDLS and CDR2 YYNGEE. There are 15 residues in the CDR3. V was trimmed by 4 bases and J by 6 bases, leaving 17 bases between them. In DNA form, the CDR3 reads TGTGCCAGCAGCCCCCGGGCTGGACACCTCAATGAGCAGTTCTTC. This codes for CASSPRAGHLNEQFF. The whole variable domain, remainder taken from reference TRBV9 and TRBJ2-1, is DSGVTQTPKHLITATGQRVTLRCSPRSGDLSVYWYQQSLDQGLQFLIQYYNGEERAKGNILERFSAQQFPDLHSELNLSSLELGDSALYFCASSPRAGHLNEQFFGPGTRLTVL.

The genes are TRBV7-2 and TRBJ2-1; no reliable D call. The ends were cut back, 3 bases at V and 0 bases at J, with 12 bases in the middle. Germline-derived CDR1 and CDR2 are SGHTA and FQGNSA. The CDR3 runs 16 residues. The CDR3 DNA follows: TGTGCCAGCAGCTTCGACTCGTCGGGCTCCTACAATGAGCAGTTCTTC. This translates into CASSFDSSGSYNEQFF.

The CDR3 DNA is TGCGCCAGCAGCTCACTCGACGGGGCCTACGAGCAGTACTTC. It is translated as CASSSLDGAYEQYF. This sequence joins TRBV5-1 and TRBJ2-7; possible D gene TRBD2, 5 bases. This CDR3 has 14 amino acids. In germline, CDR1 is SGHRS, CDR2 YFSETQ. Trimming took 3 bases from V and 2 from J, leaving 12 bases between them.

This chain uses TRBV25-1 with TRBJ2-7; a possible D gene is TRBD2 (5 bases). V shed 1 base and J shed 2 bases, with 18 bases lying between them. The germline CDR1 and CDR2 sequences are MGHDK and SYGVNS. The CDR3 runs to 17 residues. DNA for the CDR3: TGTGCCAGCAGTGAATTCTTCTCGGGGTCTCTTACCTACGAGCAGTACTTC. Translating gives CASSEFFSGSLTYEQYF.

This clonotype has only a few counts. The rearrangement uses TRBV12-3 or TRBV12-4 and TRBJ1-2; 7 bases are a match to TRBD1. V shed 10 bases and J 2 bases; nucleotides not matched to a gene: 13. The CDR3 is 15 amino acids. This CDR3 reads CATYVTGAFNYGYTF. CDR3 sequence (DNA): TGTGCCACCTACGTCACAGGGGCCTTCAACTATGGCTACACCTTC.

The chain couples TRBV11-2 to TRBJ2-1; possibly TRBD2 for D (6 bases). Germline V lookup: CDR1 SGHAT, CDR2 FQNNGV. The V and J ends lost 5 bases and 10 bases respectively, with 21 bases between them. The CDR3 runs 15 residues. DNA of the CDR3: TGTGCCAGCAGCCAAATGGGGCAGGGAGGTAGGGAGCAGTTCTTC. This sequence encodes CASSQMGQGGREQFF.

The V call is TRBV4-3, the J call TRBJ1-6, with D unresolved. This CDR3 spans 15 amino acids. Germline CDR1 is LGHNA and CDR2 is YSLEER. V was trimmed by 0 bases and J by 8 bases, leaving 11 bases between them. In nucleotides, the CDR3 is TGCGCCAGCAGCCAAGATAACCGACTCCATTCACCCCTCCACTTT. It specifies CASSQDNRLHSPLHF.

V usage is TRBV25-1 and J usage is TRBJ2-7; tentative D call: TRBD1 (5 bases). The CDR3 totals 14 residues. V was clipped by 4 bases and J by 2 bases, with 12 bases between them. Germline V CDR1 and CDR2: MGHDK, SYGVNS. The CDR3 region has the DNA TGTGCCAGCAGTGGCTCCACAGGTACCTACGAGCAGTACTTC. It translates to CASSGSTGTYEQYF.

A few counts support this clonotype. The CDR3 DNA reads as TGTGCCAGCAGCTTAGGCCTGATGAGAGGCAATCAGCCCCAGCATTTT. Translated, it gives CASSLGLMRGNQPQHF. This sequence joins TRBV13 and TRBJ1-5, with D unclear. The germline V gene encodes CDR1 PRHDT and CDR2 FYEKMQ (reference sequence). The V and J ends lost 0 bases and 2 bases respectively, with 11 bases between them. The CDR3 runs 16 residues.

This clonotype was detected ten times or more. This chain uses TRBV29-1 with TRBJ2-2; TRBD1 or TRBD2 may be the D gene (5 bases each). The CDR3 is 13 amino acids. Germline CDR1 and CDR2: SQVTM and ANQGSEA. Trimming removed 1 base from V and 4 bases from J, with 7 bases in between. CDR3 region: CSVEVGVTGELFF. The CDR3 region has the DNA TGCAGCGTTGAAGTGGGGGTCACCGGGGAGCTGTTTTTT.

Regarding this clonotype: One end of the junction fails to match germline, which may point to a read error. The CDR3 DNA reads TGTCCCATCAGTGACGGGTCCCCCAGCACAGATACGCAGTATTTT. Translating gives CPISDGSPSTDTQYF. This chain connects TRBV10-3 to TRBJ2-3; D remains ambiguous. This CDR3 is built from 15 residues. The germline CDR1 and CDR2 sequences are ENHRY and SYGVKD.

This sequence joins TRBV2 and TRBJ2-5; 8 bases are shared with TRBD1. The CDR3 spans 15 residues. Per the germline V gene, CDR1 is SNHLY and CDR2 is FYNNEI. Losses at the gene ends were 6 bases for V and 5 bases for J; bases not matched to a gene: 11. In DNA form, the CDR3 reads TGTGCCAGCAGCCCTCGGACAGGGATGATGGAGACCCAGTACTTC. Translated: CASSPRTGMMETQYF.

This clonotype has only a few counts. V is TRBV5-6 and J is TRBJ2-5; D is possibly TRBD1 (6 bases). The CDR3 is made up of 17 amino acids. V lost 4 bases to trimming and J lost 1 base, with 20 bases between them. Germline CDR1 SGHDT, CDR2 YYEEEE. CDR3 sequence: CASSPIWDTSSQETQYF. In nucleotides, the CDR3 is TGTGCCAGCAGCCCGATTTGGGACACATCCTCCCAAGAGACCCAGTACTTC.

The CDR3: CSARDEGGSNTEAFF. As DNA, the CDR3 is TGCAGTGCTAGAGATGAGGGGGGAAGCAACACTGAAGCTTTCTTT. The V gene is TRBV20-1, the J gene TRBJ1-1; D perhaps matches TRBD1 (6 bases). V was shortened by 0 bases and J by 2 bases, with 13 bases between the two germline ends. Per germline, CDR1 DFQATT and CDR2 SNEGSKA (reference sequence). This CDR3 has 15 amino acids.

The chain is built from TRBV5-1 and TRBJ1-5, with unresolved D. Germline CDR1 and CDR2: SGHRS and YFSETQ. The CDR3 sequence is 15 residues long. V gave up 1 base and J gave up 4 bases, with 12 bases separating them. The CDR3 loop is CASSLLPEKNQPQHF. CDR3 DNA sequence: TGCGCCAGCAGCTTGTTACCAGAGAAAAATCAGCCCCAGCATTTT.

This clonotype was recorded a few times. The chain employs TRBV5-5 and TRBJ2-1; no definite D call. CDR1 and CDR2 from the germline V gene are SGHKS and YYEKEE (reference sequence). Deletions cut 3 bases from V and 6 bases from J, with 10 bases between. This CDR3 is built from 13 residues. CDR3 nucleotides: TGTGCCAGCAGCTACCCGCATACCAATGAGCAGTTCTTC. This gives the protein CASSYPHTNEQFF.